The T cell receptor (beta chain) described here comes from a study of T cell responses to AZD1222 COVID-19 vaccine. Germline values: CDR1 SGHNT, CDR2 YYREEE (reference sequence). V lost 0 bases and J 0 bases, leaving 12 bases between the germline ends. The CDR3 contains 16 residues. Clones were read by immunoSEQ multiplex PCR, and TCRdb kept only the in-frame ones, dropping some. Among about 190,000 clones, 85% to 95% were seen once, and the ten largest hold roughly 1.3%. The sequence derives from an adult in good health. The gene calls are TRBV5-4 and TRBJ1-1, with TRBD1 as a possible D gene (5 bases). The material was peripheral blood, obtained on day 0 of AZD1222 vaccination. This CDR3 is CASSLGRGGLNTEAFF. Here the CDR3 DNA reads TGTGCCAGCAGCTTGGGGAGGGGTGGGTTGAACACTGAAGCTTTCTTT.